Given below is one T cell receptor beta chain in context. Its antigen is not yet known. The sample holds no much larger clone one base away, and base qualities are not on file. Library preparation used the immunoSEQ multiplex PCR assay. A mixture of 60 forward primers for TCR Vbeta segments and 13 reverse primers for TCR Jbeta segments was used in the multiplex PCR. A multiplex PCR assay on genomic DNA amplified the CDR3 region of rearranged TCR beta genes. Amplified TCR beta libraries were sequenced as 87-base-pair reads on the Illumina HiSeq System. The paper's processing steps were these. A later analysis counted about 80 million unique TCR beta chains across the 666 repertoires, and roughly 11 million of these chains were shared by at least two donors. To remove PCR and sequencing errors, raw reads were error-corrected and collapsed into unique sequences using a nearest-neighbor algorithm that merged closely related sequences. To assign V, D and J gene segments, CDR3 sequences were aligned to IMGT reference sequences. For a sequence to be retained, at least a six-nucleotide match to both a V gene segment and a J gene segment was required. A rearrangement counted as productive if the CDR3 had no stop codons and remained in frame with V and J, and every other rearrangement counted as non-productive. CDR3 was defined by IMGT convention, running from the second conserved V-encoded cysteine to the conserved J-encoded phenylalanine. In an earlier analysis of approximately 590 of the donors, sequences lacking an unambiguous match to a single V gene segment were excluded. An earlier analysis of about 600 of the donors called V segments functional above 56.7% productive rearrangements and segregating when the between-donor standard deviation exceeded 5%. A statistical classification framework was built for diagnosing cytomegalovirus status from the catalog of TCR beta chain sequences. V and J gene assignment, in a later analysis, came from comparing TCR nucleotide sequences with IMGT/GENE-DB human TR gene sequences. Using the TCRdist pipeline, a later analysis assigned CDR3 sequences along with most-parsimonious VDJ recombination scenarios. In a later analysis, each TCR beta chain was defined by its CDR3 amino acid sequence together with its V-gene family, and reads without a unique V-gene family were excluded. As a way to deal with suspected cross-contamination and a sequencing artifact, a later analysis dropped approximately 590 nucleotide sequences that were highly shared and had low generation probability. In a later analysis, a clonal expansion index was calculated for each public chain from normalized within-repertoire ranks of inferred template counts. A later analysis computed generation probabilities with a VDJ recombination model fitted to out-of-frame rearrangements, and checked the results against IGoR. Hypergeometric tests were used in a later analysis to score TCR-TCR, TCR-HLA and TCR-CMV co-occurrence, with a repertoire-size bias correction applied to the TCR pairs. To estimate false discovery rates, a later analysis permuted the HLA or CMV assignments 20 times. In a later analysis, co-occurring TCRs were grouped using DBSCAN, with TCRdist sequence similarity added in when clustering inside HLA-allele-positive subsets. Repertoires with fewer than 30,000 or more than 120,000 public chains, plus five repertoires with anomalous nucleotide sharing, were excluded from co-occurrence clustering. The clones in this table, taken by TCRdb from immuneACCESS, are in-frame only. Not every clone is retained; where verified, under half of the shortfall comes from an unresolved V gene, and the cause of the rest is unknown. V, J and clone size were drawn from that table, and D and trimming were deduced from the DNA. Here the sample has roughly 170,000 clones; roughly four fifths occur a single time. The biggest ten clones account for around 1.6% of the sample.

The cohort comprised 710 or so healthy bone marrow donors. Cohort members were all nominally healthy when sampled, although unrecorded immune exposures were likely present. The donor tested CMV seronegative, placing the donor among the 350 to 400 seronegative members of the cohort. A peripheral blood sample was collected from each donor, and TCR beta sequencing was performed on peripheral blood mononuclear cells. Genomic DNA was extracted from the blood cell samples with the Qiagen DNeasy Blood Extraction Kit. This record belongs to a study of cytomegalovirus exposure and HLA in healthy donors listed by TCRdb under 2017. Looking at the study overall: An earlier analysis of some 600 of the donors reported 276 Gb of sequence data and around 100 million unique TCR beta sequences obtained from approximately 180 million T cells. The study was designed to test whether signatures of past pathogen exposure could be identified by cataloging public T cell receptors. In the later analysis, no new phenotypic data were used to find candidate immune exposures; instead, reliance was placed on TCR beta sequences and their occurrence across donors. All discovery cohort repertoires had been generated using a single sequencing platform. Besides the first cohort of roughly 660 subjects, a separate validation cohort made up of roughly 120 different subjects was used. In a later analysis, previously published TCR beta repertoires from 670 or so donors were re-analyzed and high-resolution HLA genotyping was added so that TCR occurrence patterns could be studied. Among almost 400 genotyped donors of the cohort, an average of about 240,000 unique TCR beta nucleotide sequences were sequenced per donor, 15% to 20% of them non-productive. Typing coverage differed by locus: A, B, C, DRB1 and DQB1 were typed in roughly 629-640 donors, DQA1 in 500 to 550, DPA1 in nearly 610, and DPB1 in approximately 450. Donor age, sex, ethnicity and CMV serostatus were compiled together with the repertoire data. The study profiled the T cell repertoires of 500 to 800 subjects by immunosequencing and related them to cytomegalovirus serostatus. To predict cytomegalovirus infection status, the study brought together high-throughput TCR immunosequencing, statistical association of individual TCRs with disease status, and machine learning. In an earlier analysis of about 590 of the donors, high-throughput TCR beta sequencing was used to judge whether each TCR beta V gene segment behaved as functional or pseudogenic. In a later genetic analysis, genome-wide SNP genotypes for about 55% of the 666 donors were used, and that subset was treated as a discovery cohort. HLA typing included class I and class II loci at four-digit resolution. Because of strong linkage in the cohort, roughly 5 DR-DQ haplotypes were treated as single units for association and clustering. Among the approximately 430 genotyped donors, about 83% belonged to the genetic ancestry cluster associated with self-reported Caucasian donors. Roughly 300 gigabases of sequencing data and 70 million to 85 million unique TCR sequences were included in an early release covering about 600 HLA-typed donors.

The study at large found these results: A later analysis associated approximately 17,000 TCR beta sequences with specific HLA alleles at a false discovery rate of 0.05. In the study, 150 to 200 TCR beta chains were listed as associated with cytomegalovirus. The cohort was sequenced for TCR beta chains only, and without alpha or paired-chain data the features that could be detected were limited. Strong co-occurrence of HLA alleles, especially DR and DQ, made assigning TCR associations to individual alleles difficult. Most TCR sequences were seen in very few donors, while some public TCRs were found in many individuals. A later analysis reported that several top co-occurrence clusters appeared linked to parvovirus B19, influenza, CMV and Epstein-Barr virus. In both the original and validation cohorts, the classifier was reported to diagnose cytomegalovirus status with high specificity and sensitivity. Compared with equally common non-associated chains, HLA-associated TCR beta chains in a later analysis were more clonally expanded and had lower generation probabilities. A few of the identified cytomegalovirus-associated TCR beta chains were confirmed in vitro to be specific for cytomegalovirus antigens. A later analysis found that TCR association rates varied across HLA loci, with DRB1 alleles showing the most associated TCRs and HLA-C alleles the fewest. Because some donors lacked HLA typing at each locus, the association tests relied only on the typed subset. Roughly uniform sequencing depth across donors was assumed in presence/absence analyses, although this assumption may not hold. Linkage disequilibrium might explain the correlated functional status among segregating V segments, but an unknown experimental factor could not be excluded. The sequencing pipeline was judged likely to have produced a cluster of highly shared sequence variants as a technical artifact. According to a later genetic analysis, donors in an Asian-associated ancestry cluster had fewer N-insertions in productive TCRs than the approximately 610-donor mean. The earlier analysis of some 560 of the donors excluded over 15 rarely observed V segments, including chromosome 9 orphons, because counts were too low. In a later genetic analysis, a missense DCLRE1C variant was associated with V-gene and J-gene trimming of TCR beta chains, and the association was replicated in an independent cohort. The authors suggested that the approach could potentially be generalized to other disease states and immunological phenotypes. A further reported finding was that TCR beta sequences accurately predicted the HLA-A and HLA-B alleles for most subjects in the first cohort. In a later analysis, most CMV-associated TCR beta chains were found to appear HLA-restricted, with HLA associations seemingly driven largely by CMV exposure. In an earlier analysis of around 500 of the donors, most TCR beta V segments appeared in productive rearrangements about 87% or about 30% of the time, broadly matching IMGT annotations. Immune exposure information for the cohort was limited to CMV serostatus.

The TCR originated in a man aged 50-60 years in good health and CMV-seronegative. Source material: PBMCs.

Here is the DNA: TGTGCCAGTAGGTTCAGAGGGACAGGCTACGAGCAGTACTTC. Translated, it reads CASRFRGTGYEQYF. The V and J segments used are TRBV19 and TRBJ2-7; 8 junctional bases match TRBD1. Including cysteine and phenylalanine, the CDR3 has 14 amino acids. The sequence is cut down to CDR3 DNA, 42 bases in frame from base 1. The germline V gene (reference sequence) specifies LNHDA as CDR1 and SQIVND as CDR2. V has 6 bases trimmed and J has 3 bases trimmed; junction bases matching no gene number 7.